The rows below give T cell receptor beta chains drawn from one sample of a study of cytomegalovirus exposure and HLA in healthy donors. Using immunoSEQ multiplex PCR, the repertoire was profiled, and TCRdb retains in-frame clones only, with some absent. The profile shows roughly 69,000 clones, 70% to 80% of them singletons. The sequencing sample was made of PBMCs. The receptor set was obtained from a man aged 18 to 30 in good health and CMV-seronegative. CDR3s include the opening cysteine and the closing phenylalanine or tryptophan. D genes are given only for firm matches. Part of the rows lack a size; the others show once, few, many or a class for expanded clones.

CASSLAPGASGQETQYF	TGTGCCAGCAGCTTAGCTCCTGGGGCTAGCGGACAAGAGACCCAGTACTTC	.	TRBD2	TRBV7-2	TRBJ2-5
CASSIPGGGNYNEQFF	TGTGCCAGTAGTATCCCGGGCGGGGGGAACTACAATGAGCAGTTCTTC	.	TRBD2	TRBV19	TRBJ2-1
CASSRPGAGNTIYF	TGTGCCAGCAGCCGTCCGGGGGCTGGAAACACCATATATTTT	once	.	TRBV7-9	TRBJ1-3
CASSFTGTSNQPQHF	TGTGCCAGCAGCTTTACAGGGACGAGCAATCAGCCCCAGCATTTT	.	.	TRBV7-2	TRBJ1-5
CASSLISSPGDTQYF	TGTGCCAGCAGCTTAATTTCGTCGCCGGGGGATACGCAGTATTTT	.	.	TRBV7-3	TRBJ2-3
CASSPMGGFGYEQYF	TGCGCCAGCAGCCCCATGGGGGGGTTCGGGTACGAGCAGTACTTC	few	TRBD2	TRBV4-1	TRBJ2-7
CASSPGQGTYEQYF	TGTGCCAGCAGCCCGGGACAGGGGACCTACGAGCAGTACTTC	few	TRBD1	TRBV2	TRBJ2-7
CAIRGDSWINEQFF	TGTGCCATCAGGGGGGACAGTTGGATCAATGAGCAGTTCTTC	few	TRBD1	TRBV10-3	TRBJ2-1
CASSSPRAGEYGYTF	TGTGCCAGCTCATCACCGAGGGCAGGAGAATATGGCTACACCTTC	.	.	TRBV18	TRBJ1-2
CASSTNRDRVEAFF	TGTGCCAGTAGTACCAACCGGGACAGGGTTGAAGCTTTCTTT	once	TRBD1	TRBV19	TRBJ1-1
CASGQPANYGYTF	TGTGCCAGCGGACAGCCCGCTAACTATGGCTACACCTTC	.	.	TRBV28	TRBJ1-2
CASSLDQLGQTYEQYF	TGTGCCAGCAGCTTAGATCAGTTGGGACAGACCTACGAGCAGTACTTC	.	TRBD1	TRBV7-7	TRBJ2-7
CSVSVQGVFYEQYF	TGCAGCGTTTCGGTACAGGGTGTTTTCTACGAGCAGTACTTC	.	.	TRBV29-1	TRBJ2-7
CASSLSFLNTGELFF	TGTGCCAGCAGTTTATCGTTCTTGAACACCGGGGAGCTGTTTTTT	.	.	TRBV27	TRBJ2-2
CSVPQGAANYGYTF	TGCAGCGTACCCCAGGGGGCGGCGAACTATGGCTACACCTTC	.	TRBD1	TRBV29-1	TRBJ1-2
CASSARLERDEQYF	TGTGCCAGCAGCGCACGACTGGAACGGGACGAGCAGTACTTC	once	.	TRBV9	TRBJ2-7
CASSFLAFVGGNTEAFF	TGTGCCAGCAGCTTTCTCGCGTTTGTGGGAGGGAACACTGAAGCTTTCTTT	few	.	TRBV5-6	TRBJ1-1
CASSSSGEREETQYF	TGCGCCAGCAGCTCCAGCGGGGAACGGGAAGAGACCCAGTACTTC	.	TRBD2	TRBV5-1	TRBJ2-5